This record concerns one TCR beta chain sequence. The sample is drawn from a study of blood T cell repertoires in COVID-19. At the level of the study: The United States, Italy and Spain supplied acute and convalescent COVID-19 samples. Sources were T cells, B-cell-depleted T cells, or PBMCs; the material itself was cDNA or gDNA.

In the authors' workflow: Nucleated cell counts were estimated from reference gene primer amplification. The table came from immunoSEQ multiplex PCR; TCRdb's copy has only in-frame clones and leaves some out. V, J and clone size are those of that table, while D and trimming were read from the DNA. In the table there are over 130,000 clones, approximately 86% of which are singletons. The CDR3 consists of 14 residues. Germline-derived CDR1 and CDR2 are SQVTM and ANQGSEA. J gave up 4 bases and V 1 base, and 2 bases lay outside the gene matches. The clonotype originates from an older man with acute or convalescent COVID-19. This chain links TRBV29-1 with TRBJ2-1; 9 bases align to TRBD2. Source material: peripheral blood. As DNA, the CDR3 is TGCAGCGTTGAAGTACTAGCGGGTTACAATGAGCAGTTCTTC. This encodes CSVEVLAGYNEQFF.